Only a few counts were recorded for the clone carrying this T cell receptor (beta chain). The source of the sample is a study of CD8 T cells in ankylosing spondylitis. There are 12 residues in the CDR3. Trimming took 6 bases from V and 8 from J, leaving 11 bases between them. TCRdb re-derived calls from the 5' RACE reads in MiXCR, one entry per CDR3 protein. In the table there are some 350,000 distinct CDR3 sequences, roughly 15% of which are singletons. The V call is TRBV12-3 or TRBV12-4, the J call TRBJ1-5, with D tentatively TRBD1 (6 bases). The sequence came from a male donor with ankylosing spondylitis or in good health (not recorded which). Sequences were obtained from blood, either unsorted or a sorted T cell fraction (not recorded which). The CDR3 spells CASRRGVEPQHF. The CDR3 bases are TGTGCCAGCAGGAGGGGGGTTGAGCCCCAGCATTTT.